This T cell receptor beta chain was found in a study of cytotoxic CD8 clonotypes in ibrutinib-treated CLL. About the research overall: Mean values per sample were a few hundred thousand productive templates and around 96,000 productive rearrangements. Study-level findings and limits: Clonality at baseline surpassed age-matched healthy donors and tracked circulating CD8+ T-cell counts.

Sequenced by immunoSEQ multiplex PCR; TCRdb stores in-frame clones only, minus some. The sample has fewer than 85,000 clones; 79% are singletons. This clone was observed a single time. Its specificity is not known. Trimming removed 2 bases at V and 1 base at J, with 8 bases between. The CDR3 spans 14 residues. The germline gives CDR1 ENHRY, CDR2 SYGVKD. This TCR came from a human donor with chronic lymphocytic leukemia. This rearrangement joins TRBV10-3 to TRBJ1-1; TRBD1 might be the D (6 bases). The source was PBMCs, collected after 12 months of ibrutinib treatment. The chain's CDR3 is CAISEGGQNTEAFF. CDR3 DNA: TGTGCCATCAGTGAGGGGGGGCAGAACACTGAAGCTTTCTTT.